The 22 T cell receptor beta chains below come from one sample, sequenced in a study of T cell repertoires in cytomegalovirus infection. The antigens of these receptors remain unknown. TCRdb fed the reads into MiXCR, producing one record per CDR3 protein. Of about 900,000 distinct CDR3 sequences in the sample, around 32% were seen once. Material: cultured CD8+ T cells from PBMCs, obtained from culture after CMV antigen stimulation. The receptors stem from a human donor in good health (CMV status not recorded). Some clones in this sample may be carry-over from other donors' samples.

This clonotype was observed a few times. V and J are TRBV7-2 and TRBJ1-5; perhaps TRBD1 as D (5 bases). Germline CDR1 reads SGHTA; CDR2 reads FQGNSA. The CDR3 is made up of 14 amino acids. V lost 2 bases and J lost 5, with 10 bases in between. The CDR3 spells CASSLFGDDQPQHF. Here the CDR3 DNA reads TGTGCCAGCAGCTTATTCGGGGACGATCAGCCCCAGCATTTT.

The chain links TRBV7-9 to TRBJ1-3; D unclear. The germline CDR1 and CDR2 sequences are SEHNR and FQNEAQ (reference sequence). V lost 5 bases and J 0 bases, leaving 17 bases between the germline ends. The CDR3 is 17 amino acids. CDR3 nucleotide sequence: TGTGCCAGCAGCCGCAGCGGTGACTCCAGCTCTGGAAACACCATATATTTT. Translation: CASSRSGDSSSGNTIYF.

The chain joins TRBV19 to TRBJ1-6, with D unresolved. The V end lost 8 bases, the J end lost 9 bases, and 17 bases lay between the germline ends. CDR1 LNHDA and CDR2 SQIVND come from the germline V gene (reference sequence). The CDR3 contains 14 residues. In nucleotides, the CDR3 is TGTGCCAGTTGGGAAGACGGTTGGGGTTCACCCCTCCACTTT. This codes for CASWEDGWGSPLHF. Full variable domain (rest looked up from reference TRBV19 and TRBJ1-6): DGGITQSPKYLFRKEGQNVTLSCEQNLNHDAMYWYRQDPGQGLRLIYYSQIVNDFQKGDIAEGYSVSREKKESFPLTVTSAQKNPTAFYLCASWEDGWGSPLHFGNGTRLTVT.

The chain is built from TRBV4-3 and TRBJ1-1, with D perhaps matching TRBD1 (6 bases). The CDR3 extends over 18 amino acids. V was cut by 0 bases and J by 8 bases, with 25 bases left in between. From germline, CDR1 is LGHNA and CDR2 YSLEER. The DNA of the CDR3 is TGCGCCAGCAGCCAAGATATGGTATTCGACAGGCTCGAGGGGGAAGCTTTCTTT. As protein: CASSQDMVFDRLEGEAFF.

This clonotype came up a few times. The chain is built from TRBV4-2 and TRBJ2-3; possible D gene TRBD2, 6 bases. V lost 4 bases to trimming and J lost 2 bases, with 10 bases between them. This CDR3 has 14 amino acids. Germline values: CDR1 LGHNA, CDR2 YNFKEQ. The CDR3, as DNA: TGTGCCAGCAGCCCGGGACTTTCCACAGATACGCAGTATTTT. It yields the protein CASSPGLSTDTQYF.

There are many counts of this clonotype. With a much larger clone just one base away, this may be a read error. V gene TRBV6-5 combines with J gene TRBJ2-2; D call uncertain. CDR3 size: 11 residues. Trimming removed 2 bases from V and 7 bases from J, with 2 bases in between. In germline, CDR1 is MNHEY, CDR2 SVGAGI. In DNA form, the CDR3 reads TGTGCCAGCAGTTACGTCGGGGAGCTGTTTTTT. Protein: CASSYVGELFF.

The gene calls are TRBV7-9 and TRBJ2-2; 9 bases match TRBD1. Germline lookup yields CDR1 SEHNR and CDR2 FQNEAQ (reference sequence). V was clipped by 1 base and J by 5 bases; unmatched bases: 2. The CDR3 spans 15 residues. The CDR3 nucleotides are TGTGCCAGCAGCTTAGAGGGACAGGGAACCGGGGAGCTGTTTTTT. The encoded protein is CASSLEGQGTGELFF.

The table lists this clonotype with many counts. The chain is built from TRBV7-2 and TRBJ2-7; D gene unclear. This CDR3 spans 13 amino acids. The V and J ends lost 1 base and 4 bases respectively, with 8 bases between them. Germline CDR1 reads SGHTA; CDR2 reads FQGNSA. The CDR3 DNA reads TGTGCCAGCAGCTTAGGGTATGGGTACGAGCAGTACTTC. Translated: CASSLGYGYEQYF.

V and J are TRBV6-2 or TRBV6-3 and TRBJ2-1, with unresolved D. CDR1 is MNHEY and CDR2 is SVGEGT in the germline V gene. V was trimmed by 5 bases and J by 0 bases, leaving 14 bases between them. There are 16 residues in the CDR3. CDR3 DNA sequence: TGTGCCAGCAGTCTCCTTTCTAGGAGCTCCTACAATGAGCAGTTCTTC. Protein: CASSLLSRSSYNEQFF.

This chain links TRBV12-3 or TRBV12-4 with TRBJ1-6, with a weak D call TRBD1 (6 bases). This CDR3 comprises 14 residues. Deletions cut 6 bases from V and 9 bases from J, with 15 bases between. The CDR3 reads CASRLRDTFSPLHF. CDR3 DNA: TGTGCCAGCAGACTCCGGGACACCTTTTCACCCCTCCACTTT.

This clonotype was observed at least ten times. J is TRBJ2-1 and V is TRBV6-2 or TRBV6-3, with D hard to call. Trimming removed 3 bases from V and 0 bases from J, with 6 bases in between. The CDR3 has 14 amino acids. The germline CDR1 and CDR2 sequences are MNHEY and SVGEGT. CDR3 nucleotides: TGTGCCAGCAGTTATGGGTCCTCCTACAATGAGCAGTTCTTC. It is translated as CASSYGSSYNEQFF.

This clonotype was seen a handful of times. The V and J genes are TRBV7-9 and TRBJ1-4; D may be TRBD1 (6 bases). In germline, CDR1 is SEHNR, CDR2 FQNEAQ (reference sequence). Trimming pared 6 bases from V and 10 bases from J, leaving 18 bases between. CDR3 length equals 14 residues. In DNA form, the CDR3 reads TGTGCCAGCAGACATCTTTCAGGGGACGGAAAACTGTTTTTT. Its protein product is CASRHLSGDGKLFF.

This clonotype appeared many times. This chain connects TRBV12-3 or TRBV12-4 to TRBJ2-7; TRBD2 matches at 11 bases. The length of the CDR3 is 15 residues. Losses at the gene ends were 6 bases for V and 6 bases for J; bases not matched to a gene: 10. The DNA for the CDR3 is TGTGCCAGCAGCTTGGTAGCGGGGGGGCAGAGCGAGCAGTACTTC. As protein: CASSLVAGGQSEQYF.

This clonotype has a handful of counts. This chain links TRBV7-6 with TRBJ2-3, with D perhaps matching TRBD2 (6 bases). Germline CDR1 and CDR2: SGHVS and FNYEAQ. Trimming took 5 bases from V and 4 from J, leaving 13 bases between them. This CDR3 has 14 residues. DNA for the CDR3: TGTGCCAGCAGCCCCTCCCCGGGGGCAGATACGCAGTATTTT. Protein sequence: CASSPSPGADTQYF.

This clonotype was seen a single time. One base away lies a much larger clone, so this may be a sequencing read error. V gene TRBV7-6 combines with J gene TRBJ1-1; D remains unclear. Per germline, CDR1 SGHVS and CDR2 FNYEAQ. The length of the CDR3 is 13 residues. The CDR3 here is CASSLSDNTEASF. In nucleotides, the CDR3 is TGTGCCAGCAGCTTGTCGGATAACACTGAAGCTTCCTTT. Full variable domain (missing parts from reference TRBV7-6 and TRBJ1-1): GAGVSQSPRYKVTKRGQDVALRCDPISGHVSLYWYRQALGQGPEFLTYFNYEAQQDKSGLPNDRFSAERPEGSISTLTIQRTEQRDSAMYRCASSLSDNTEASFGQGTRLTVV.

The rearrangement links TRBV6-2 or TRBV6-3 to TRBJ2-1, with 7 bases aligning to TRBD1. From germline, CDR1 is MNHEY and CDR2 SVGEGT. This CDR3 is built from 17 residues. The V segment lost 9 bases and the J segment 4 bases; nucleotides outside the gene matches: 18. The CDR3 DNA reads as TGTGCCAGTAGTACCCCACCTCGACAGGGTATATACAATGAGCAGTTCTTC. Its translation: CASSTPPRQGIYNEQFF.

The DNA of the CDR3 is TGTGCCAGCAGTTCGTACACCCGGGCCGCCGGCGAGCAGTACTTC. Its protein is CASSSYTRAAGEQYF. The chain has TRBV27 and TRBJ2-7, with no clear D. The germline gives CDR1 MNHEY, CDR2 SMNVEV (reference sequence). V lost 4 bases to trimming and J lost 6 bases, with 19 bases between them. The CDR3 spans 15 residues.

The chain uses TRBV19 and TRBJ1-1; D might be TRBD1 (6 bases). V lost 7 bases and J 1 base, leaving 16 bases between the germline ends. The germline gives CDR1 LNHDA, CDR2 SQIVND (reference sequence). The CDR3 length is 15 residues. The DNA of the CDR3 is TGTGCCAGTACTACCTTGGGACAACCGAACACTGAAGCTTTCTTT. Encoded protein: CASTTLGQPNTEAFF.

The chain is built from TRBV5-1 and TRBJ2-7; D is unclear. Trimming left V 4 bases short and J 4 bases short, with 12 bases between. The CDR3 has 13 amino acids. In germline, CDR1 is SGHRS, CDR2 YFSETQ. CDR3 sequence (DNA): TGCGCCAGCAGCGACCCCGGGTGGTACGAGCAGTACTTC. This encodes CASSDPGWYEQYF.

A few counts support this clonotype. Its ends do not fully match the called genes, so a read error is possible. This chain uses TRBV7-7 with TRBJ2-7; 7 bases agree with TRBD1. The CDR3 has 15 amino acids. Germline V gene sequence: CDR1 SSHAT, CDR2 FNYEAQ (reference sequence). The CDR3 DNA follows: TGTGCTAGCAGCCCGGGGACAGAACACGACTACGAGCAGTACTTC. Amino acids: CASSPGTEHDYEQYF.

A remark on this clonotype: A read error is possible here, since a much larger clone lies one base away. The chain couples TRBV7-8 to TRBJ2-5, with 9 bases matching TRBD2. The germline gives CDR1 SGHVS, CDR2 FQNEAQ. This CDR3 contains 15 residues. CDR3 DNA: TGTACCAGCAGCCACGCGGGGGGGAACCAAGAGACCCAGTACTTC. Translation gives CTSSHAGGNQETQYF.

The V and J genes are TRBV6-2 or TRBV6-3 and TRBJ1-5; TRBD1 is a possible D gene (5 bases). CDR1 is MNHEY and CDR2 is SVGEGT in the germline V gene. This CDR3 comprises 13 residues. V dropped 2 bases and J dropped 4 bases, with 6 bases sitting between them. The CDR3, as DNA: TGTGCCAGCAGTTACGGGGCTAATCAGCCCCAGCATTTT. It encodes CASSYGANQPQHF.